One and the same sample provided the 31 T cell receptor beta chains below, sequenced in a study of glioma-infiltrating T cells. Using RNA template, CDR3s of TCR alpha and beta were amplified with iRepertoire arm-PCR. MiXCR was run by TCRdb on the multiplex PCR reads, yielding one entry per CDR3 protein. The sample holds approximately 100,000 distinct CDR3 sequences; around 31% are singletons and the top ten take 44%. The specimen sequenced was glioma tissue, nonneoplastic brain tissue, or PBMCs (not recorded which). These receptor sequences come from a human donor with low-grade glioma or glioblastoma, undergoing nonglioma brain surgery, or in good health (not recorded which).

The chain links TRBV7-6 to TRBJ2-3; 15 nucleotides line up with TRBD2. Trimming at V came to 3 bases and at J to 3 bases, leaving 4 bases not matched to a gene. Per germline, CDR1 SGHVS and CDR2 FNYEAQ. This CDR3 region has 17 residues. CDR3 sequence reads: CASSFGTSGGRTDTQYF. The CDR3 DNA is TGTGCCAGCAGCTTTGGGACTAGCGGGGGGAGAACAGATACGCAGTATTTT. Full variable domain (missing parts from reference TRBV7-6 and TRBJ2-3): GAGVSQSPRYKVTKRGQDVALRCDPISGHVSLYWYRQALGQGPEFLTYFNYEAQQDKSGLPNDRFSAERPEGSISTLTIQRTEQRDSAMYRCASSFGTSGGRTDTQYFGPGTRLTVL.

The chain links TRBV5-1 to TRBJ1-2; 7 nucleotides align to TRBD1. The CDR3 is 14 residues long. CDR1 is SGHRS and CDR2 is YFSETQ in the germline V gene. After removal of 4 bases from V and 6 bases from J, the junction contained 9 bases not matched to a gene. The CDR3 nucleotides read TGCGCCAGCAGCAGCCGACAGGGAAGTCATGGCTACACCTTC. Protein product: CASSSRQGSHGYTF.

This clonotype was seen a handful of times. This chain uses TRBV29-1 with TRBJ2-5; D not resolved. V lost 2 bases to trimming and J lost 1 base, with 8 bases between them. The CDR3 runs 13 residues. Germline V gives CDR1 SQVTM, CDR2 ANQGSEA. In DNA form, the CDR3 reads TGCAGCGTTGAACTGGGAACCCAAGAGACCCAGTACTTC. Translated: CSVELGTQETQYF.

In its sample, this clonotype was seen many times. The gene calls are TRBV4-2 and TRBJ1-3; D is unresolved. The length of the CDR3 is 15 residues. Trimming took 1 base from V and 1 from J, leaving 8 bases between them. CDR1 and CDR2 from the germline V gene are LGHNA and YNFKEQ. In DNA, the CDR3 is TGTGCCAGCAGCCAAGCCAGCACGTCTGGAAACACCATATATTTT. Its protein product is CASSQASTSGNTIYF.

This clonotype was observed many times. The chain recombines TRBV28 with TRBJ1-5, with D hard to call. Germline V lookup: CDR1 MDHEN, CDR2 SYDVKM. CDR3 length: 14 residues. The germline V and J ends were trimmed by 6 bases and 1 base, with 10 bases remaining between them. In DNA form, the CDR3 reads TGTGCCAGCAGACCGCAGGAGAGCAATCAGCCCCAGCATTTT. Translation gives CASRPQESNQPQHF.

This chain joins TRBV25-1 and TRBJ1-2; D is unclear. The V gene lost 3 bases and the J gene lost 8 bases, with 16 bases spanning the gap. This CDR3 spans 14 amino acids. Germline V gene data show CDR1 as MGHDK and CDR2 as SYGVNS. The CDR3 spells CASSDPGRAAGYTF. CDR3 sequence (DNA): TGTGCCAGCAGTGACCCGGGAAGGGCTGCCGGCTACACCTTC.

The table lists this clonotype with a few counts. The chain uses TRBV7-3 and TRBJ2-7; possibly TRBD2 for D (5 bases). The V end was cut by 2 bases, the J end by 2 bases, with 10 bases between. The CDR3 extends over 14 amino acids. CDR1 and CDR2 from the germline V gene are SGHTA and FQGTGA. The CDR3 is CASSLGGFPYEQYF. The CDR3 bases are TGTGCCAGCAGCTTAGGCGGGTTTCCCTACGAGCAGTACTTC.

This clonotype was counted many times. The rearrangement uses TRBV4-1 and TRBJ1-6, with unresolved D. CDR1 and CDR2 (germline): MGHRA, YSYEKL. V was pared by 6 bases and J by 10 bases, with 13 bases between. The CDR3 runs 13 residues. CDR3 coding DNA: TGCGCCAGCAGGTTTCAAGGCTGGTCACCCCTCCACTTT. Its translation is CASRFQGWSPLHF.

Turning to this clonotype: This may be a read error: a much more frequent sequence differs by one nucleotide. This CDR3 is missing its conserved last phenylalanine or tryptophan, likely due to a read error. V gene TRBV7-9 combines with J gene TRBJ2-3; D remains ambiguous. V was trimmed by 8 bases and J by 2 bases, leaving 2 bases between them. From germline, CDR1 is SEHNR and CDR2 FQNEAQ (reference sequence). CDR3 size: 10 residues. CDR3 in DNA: TGTGCCAGCCACACAGATACGCAGTATTAT. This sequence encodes CASHTDTQYY.

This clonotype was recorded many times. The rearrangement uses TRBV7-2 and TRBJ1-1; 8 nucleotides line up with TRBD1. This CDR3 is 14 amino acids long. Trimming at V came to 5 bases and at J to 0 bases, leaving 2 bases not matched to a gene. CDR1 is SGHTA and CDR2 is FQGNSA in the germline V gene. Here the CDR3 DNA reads TGTGCCAGCAGCGCGGGACAGGTGAACACTGAAGCTTTCTTT. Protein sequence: CASSAGQVNTEAFF.

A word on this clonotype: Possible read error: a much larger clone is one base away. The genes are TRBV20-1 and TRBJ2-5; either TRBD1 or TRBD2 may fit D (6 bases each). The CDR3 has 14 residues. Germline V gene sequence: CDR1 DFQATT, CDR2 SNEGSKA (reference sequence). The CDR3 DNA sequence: TGCGGTGCTACCCGTCTTACAGGGAGGGAGACCCAGTACTTC. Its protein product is CGATRLTGRETQYF.

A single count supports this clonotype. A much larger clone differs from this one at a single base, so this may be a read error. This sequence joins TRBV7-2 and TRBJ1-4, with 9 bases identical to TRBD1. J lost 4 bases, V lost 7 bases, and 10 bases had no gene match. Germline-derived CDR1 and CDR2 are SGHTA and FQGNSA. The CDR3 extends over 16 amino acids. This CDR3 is CASIQSWTGVNEKLFF. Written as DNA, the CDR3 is TGTGCCAGCATCCAGAGCTGGACAGGGGTTAATGAAAAACTGTTTTTT. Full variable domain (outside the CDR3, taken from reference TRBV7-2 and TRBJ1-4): GAGVSQSPSNKVTEKGKDVELRCDPISGHTALYWYRQSLGQGLEFLIYFQGNSAPDKSGLPSDRFSAERTGGSVSTLTIQRTQQEDSAVYLCASIQSWTGVNEKLFFGSGTQLSVL.

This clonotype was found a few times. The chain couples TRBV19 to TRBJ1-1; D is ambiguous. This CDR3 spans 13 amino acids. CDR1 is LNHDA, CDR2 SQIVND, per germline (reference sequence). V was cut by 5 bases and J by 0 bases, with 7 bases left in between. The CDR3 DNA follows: TGTGCCAGTAGTCTAAGAATGAACACTGAAGCTTTCTTT. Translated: CASSLRMNTEAFF.

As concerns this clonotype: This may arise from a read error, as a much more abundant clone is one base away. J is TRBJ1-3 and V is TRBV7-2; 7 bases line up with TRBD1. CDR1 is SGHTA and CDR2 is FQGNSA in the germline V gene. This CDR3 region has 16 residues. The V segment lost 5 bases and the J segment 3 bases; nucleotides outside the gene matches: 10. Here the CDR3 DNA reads TGTGCCAGCAGCCCTCCTCAGGGGGAAGGTGGAAACACCATATATTTT. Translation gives CASSPPQGEGGNTIYF.

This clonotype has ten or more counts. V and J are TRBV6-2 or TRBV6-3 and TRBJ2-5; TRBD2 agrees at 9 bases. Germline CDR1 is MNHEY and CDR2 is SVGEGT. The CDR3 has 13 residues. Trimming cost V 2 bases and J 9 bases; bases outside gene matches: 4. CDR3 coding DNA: TGTGCCAGCAGTTACGGGACTAGCACGGCCCAGTACTTC. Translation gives CASSYGTSTAQYF.

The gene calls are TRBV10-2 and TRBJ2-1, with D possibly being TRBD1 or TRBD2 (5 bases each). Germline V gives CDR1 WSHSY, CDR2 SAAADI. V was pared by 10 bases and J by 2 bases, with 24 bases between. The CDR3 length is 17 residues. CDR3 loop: CAIGQGPIMETYNEQFF. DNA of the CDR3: TGCGCCATCGGGCAGGGACCCATTATGGAAACCTACAATGAGCAGTTCTTC.

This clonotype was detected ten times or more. The CDR3 loop reads CASSSWAPEDYTF. DNA for the CDR3: TGTGCCAGCAGCTCCTGGGCCCCGGAGGACTACACCTTC. The chain links TRBV6-1 to TRBJ1-2; D gene uncertain. Germline CDR1 MNHNS, CDR2 SASEGT. The ends were cut back, 6 bases at V and 10 bases at J, with 18 bases in the middle. The CDR3 is made up of 13 amino acids.

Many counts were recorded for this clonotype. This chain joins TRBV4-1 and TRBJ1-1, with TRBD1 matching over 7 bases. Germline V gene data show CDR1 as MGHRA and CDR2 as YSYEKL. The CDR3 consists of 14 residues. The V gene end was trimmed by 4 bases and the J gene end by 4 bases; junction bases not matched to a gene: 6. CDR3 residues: CASSLRDSLTEAFF. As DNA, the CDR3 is TGCGCCAGCAGCCTACGGGACAGCCTCACTGAAGCTTTCTTT.

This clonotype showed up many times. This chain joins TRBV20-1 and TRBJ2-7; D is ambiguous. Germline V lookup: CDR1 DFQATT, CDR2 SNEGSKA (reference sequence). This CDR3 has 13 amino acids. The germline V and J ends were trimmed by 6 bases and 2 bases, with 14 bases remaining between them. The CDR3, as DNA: TGCAGTGCAGAATACCGCGATACCTACGAGCAGTACTTC. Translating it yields CSAEYRDTYEQYF.

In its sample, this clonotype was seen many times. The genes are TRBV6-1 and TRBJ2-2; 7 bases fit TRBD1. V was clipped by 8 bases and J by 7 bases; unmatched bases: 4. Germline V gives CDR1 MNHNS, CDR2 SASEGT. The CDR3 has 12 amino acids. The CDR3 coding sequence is TGTGCCAGCGCTACAGGGGTCGGGGAGCTGTTTTTT. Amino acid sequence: CASATGVGELFF.

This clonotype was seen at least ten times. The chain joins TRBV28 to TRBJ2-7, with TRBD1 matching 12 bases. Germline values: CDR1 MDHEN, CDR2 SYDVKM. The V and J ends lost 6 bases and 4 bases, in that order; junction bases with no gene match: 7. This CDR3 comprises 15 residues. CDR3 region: CASRPGTGGNYEQYF. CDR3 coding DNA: TGTGCCAGCAGACCCGGGACAGGGGGCAATTACGAGCAGTACTTC.

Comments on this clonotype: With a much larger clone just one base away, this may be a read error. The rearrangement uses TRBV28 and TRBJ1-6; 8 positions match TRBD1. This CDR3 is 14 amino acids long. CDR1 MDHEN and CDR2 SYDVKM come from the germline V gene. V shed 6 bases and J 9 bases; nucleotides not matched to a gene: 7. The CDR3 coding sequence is TGTGCCAGCAGGACCGGGCAGGGGGCTTCACCCCTCCACTTT. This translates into CASRTGQGASPLHF. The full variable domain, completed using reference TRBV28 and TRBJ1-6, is DVKVTQSSRYLVKRTGEKVFLECVQDMDHENMFWYRQDPGLGLRLIYFSYDVKMKEKGDIPEGYSVSREKKERFSLILESASTNQTSMYLCASRTGQGASPLHFGNGTRLTVT.

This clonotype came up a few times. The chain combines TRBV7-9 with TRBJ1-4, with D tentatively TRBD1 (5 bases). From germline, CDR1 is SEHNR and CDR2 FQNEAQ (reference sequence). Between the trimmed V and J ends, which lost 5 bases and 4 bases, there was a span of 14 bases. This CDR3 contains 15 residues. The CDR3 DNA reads TGTGCCAGCAGCAATCCCGGGGCAGTTAATGAAAAACTGTTTTTT. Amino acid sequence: CASSNPGAVNEKLFF.

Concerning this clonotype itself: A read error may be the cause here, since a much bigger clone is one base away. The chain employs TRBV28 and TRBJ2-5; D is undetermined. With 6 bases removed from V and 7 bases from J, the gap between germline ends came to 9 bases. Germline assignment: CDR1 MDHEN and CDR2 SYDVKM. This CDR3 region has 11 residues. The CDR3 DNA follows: TGTGCCAGCAGCCTACTGCGGACCCAGTACTTC. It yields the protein CASSLLRTQYF.

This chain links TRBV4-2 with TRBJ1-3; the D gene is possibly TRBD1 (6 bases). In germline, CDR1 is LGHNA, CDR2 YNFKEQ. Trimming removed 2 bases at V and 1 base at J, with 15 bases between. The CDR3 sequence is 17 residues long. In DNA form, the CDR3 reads TGTGCCAGCAGCCAAAACGGAAACAGGGCATCTGGAAACACCATATATTTT. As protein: CASSQNGNRASGNTIYF.

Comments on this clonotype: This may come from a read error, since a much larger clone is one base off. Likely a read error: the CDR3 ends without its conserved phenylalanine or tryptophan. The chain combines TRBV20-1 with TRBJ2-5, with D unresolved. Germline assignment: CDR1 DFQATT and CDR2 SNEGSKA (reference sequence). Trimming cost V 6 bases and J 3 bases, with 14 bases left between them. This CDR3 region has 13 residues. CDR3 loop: CSALVTGKETQYL. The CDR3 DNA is TGCAGTGCCCTAGTGACCGGAAAAGAGACCCAGTACTTA.

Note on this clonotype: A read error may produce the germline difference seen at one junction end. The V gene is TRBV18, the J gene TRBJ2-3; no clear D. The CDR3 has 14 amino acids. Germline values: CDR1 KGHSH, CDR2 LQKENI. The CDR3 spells CASSPFPSGDTQCF. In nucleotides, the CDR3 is TGCGCCAGCTCACCATTCCCCTCTGGAGATACGCAGTGTTTT.

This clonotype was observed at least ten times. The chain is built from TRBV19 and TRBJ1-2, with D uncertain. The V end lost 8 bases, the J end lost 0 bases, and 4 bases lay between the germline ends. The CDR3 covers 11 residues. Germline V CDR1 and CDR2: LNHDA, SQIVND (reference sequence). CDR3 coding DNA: TGTGCCAGTCAGGCTAACTATGGCTACACCTTC. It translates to CASQANYGYTF.

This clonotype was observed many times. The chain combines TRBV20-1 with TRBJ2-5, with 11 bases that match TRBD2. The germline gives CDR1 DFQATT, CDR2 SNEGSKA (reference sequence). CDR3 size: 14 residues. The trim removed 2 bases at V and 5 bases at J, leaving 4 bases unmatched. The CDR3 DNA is TGCAGTGCTAGACTAGCGGGGGGCCTGGAGACCCAGTACTTC. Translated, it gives CSARLAGGLETQYF.

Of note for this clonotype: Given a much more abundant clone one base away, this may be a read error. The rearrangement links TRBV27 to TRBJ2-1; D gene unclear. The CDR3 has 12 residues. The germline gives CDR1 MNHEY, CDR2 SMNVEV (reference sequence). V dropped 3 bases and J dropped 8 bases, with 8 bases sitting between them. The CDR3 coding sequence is TGTGCCAGCAGTTTCCCCGAATATGAGCAGTTCTTC. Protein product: CASSFPEYEQFF.

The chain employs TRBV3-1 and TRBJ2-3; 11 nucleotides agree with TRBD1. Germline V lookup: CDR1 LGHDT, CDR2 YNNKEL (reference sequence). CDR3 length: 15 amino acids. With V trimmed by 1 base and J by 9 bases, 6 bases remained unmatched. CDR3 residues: CASSQGGTGGRTQYF. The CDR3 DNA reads TGTGCCAGCAGCCAAGGGGGGACAGGGGGTCGAACGCAGTATTTT.